This passage covers 13 T cell receptor beta chains from one sample sequenced in a study of CD8 T cells in Susac syndrome. RNA, at about 0.5 to 1 ug, was reverse transcribed with random hexamers. TCRdb independently ran MiXCR on the immunoSEQ multiplex PCR reads; one entry per CDR3 protein. The sample shows around 200,000 distinct CDR3 sequences, around 93% of them seen only once. Sample: CD4+ T cells from PBMCs. The source of these receptors is a human donor with multiple sclerosis.

This sequence joins TRBV18 and TRBJ2-7; TRBD1 agrees at 8 bases. Germline CDR1 and CDR2: KGHSH and LQKENI. The length of the CDR3 is 15 residues. V trimming: 2 bases; J trimming: 3 bases; junction bases outside the gene matches: 6. The CDR3 DNA sequence: TGTGCCAGCTCACCAGGGCAGGGGGCATTCTACGAGCAGTACTTC. This gives the protein CASSPGQGAFYEQYF. Full variable domain (outside the CDR3, taken from reference TRBV18 and TRBJ2-7): NAGVMQNPRHLVRRRGQEARLRCSPMKGHSHVYWYRQLPEEGLKFMVYLQKENIIDESGMPKERFSAEFPKEGPSILRIQQVVRGDSAAYFCASSPGQGAFYEQYFGPGTRLTVT.

This clonotype was observed once. The chain links TRBV7-2 to TRBJ2-7; TRBD2 aligns across 13 bases. From germline, CDR1 is SGHTA and CDR2 FQGNSA. The CDR3 is made up of 19 amino acids. The ends lost 4 bases at V and 1 base at J; junction bases unmatched: 13. The CDR3 DNA is TGTGCCAGCAGCTGCGAACTAGCGGGGGGGCCATGCCCTTCCTACGAGCAGTACGTC. Its protein is CASSCELAGGPCPSYEQYV.

The rearrangement joins TRBV6-5 to TRBJ2-5; possible D gene TRBD1, 6 bases. CDR1 and CDR2 from the germline V gene are MNHEY and SVGAGI. V lost 6 bases and J lost 4, with 12 bases in between. This CDR3 region has 13 residues. The CDR3 coding sequence is TGTGCCAGCAGGGTGACAGGAGCAGAGACCCAGTACTTC. As protein: CASRVTGAETQYF.

The chain carries TRBV20-1 and TRBJ2-1, with 9 bases fitting TRBD2. The CDR3 has 14 amino acids. Germline CDR1 and CDR2: DFQATT and SNEGSKA (reference sequence). After removal of 5 bases from V and 2 bases from J, the junction contained 4 bases not matched to a gene. CDR3 sequence: CSAQRGAAYNEQFF. The CDR3 nucleotides are TGCAGTGCTCAGCGGGGGGCCGCCTACAATGAGCAGTTCTTC.

This chain joins TRBV10-3 and TRBJ1-5; D unresolved. V shed 3 bases and J shed 0 bases, with 3 bases lying between them. Germline V CDR1 and CDR2: ENHRY, SYGVKD. The CDR3 covers 13 residues. The chain's CDR3 is CAISDSSNQPQHF. The CDR3 DNA reads as TGTGCCATCAGTGATAGTAGCAATCAGCCCCAGCATTTT.

As to this clonotype: The germline gene is not matched at one end of the junction; a read error may be the cause. The chain couples TRBV16 to TRBJ1-5, with D hard to call. Germline V gene lookup returns CDR1 KGHSY and CDR2 FQNENV. The CDR3 spans 14 residues. CDR3 in DNA: TGTGCCAGTAGCCCACCGTTGTCCTATCAGCCCCAGCATTTT. It yields the protein CASSPPLSYQPQHF.

V usage is TRBV7-8 and J usage is TRBJ2-1; 9 bases align to TRBD1. With 7 bases clipped from V and 3 bases from J, the junction kept 4 bases outside the gene matches. CDR1 is SGHVS, CDR2 FQNEAQ, per germline. The CDR3 is 14 residues long. The CDR3 reads CASNPGQGYNEQFF. DNA of the CDR3: TGTGCCAGCAACCCGGGACAGGGCTACAATGAGCAGTTCTTC.

The gene calls are TRBV2 and TRBJ2-1, with D tentatively TRBD2 (5 bases). V was shortened by 10 bases and J by 1 base, with 14 bases between the two germline ends. Germline CDR1 reads SNHLY; CDR2 reads FYNNEI. CDR3 size: 14 residues. CDR3 loop: CAMQLGGSYNEQFF. Written as DNA, the CDR3 is TGTGCCATGCAACTAGGCGGATCCTACAATGAGCAGTTCTTC.

The chain is built from TRBV5-1 and TRBJ1-6; 8 bases align to TRBD1. From germline, CDR1 is SGHRS and CDR2 YFSETQ. With 4 bases clipped from V and 10 bases from J, the junction kept 10 bases outside the gene matches. The CDR3 totals 15 residues. The CDR3 bases are TGCGCCAGCAGCAACTCAGGGGGCCGTGGATCACCCCTCCACTTT. Translated: CASSNSGGRGSPLHF.

The rearrangement joins TRBV20-1 to TRBJ2-1; 8 bases fit TRBD2. The CDR3 length is 15 residues. The V and J ends lost 1 base and 3 bases, in that order; junction bases with no gene match: 5. Germline CDR1 reads DFQATT; CDR2 reads SNEGSKA (reference sequence). The CDR3 region is CSARGASGGYNEQFF. The CDR3 DNA sequence: TGCAGTGCTAGAGGAGCCAGCGGGGGCTACAATGAGCAGTTCTTC.

V is TRBV30 and J is TRBJ2-7; no clear D. V was pared by 4 bases and J by 5 bases, with 9 bases between. Germline V gene sequence: CDR1 GTSNPN, CDR2 SVGIG (reference sequence). The CDR3 extends over 11 amino acids. The CDR3 DNA reads TGTGCCTGGACCTCGCGGAACGAGCAGTACTTC. It codes for CAWTSRNEQYF.

This chain joins TRBV29-1 and TRBJ1-4; TRBD1 is a possible D gene (6 bases). Germline values: CDR1 SQVTM, CDR2 ANQGSEA. The CDR3 consists of 14 residues. Trimming cost V 0 bases and J 6 bases, with 11 bases left between them. The CDR3 region is CSVEDRGGDEKLFF. The CDR3 DNA sequence: TGCAGCGTTGAAGATCGAGGGGGAGATGAAAAACTGTTTTTT. The variable domain in full, completed from reference TRBV29-1 and TRBJ1-4, reads SAVISQKPSRDICQRGTSLTIQCQVDSQVTMMFWYRQQPGQSLTLIATANQGSEATYESGFVIDKFPISRPNLTFSTLTVSNMSPEDSSIYLCSVEDRGGDEKLFFGSGTQLSVL.

The chain combines TRBV6-6 with TRBJ2-5; 9 nucleotides line up with TRBD1. The V gene end was trimmed by 2 bases and the J gene end by 4 bases; junction bases not matched to a gene: 5. The CDR3 is 15 amino acids. CDR1 and CDR2 from the germline V gene are MNHNY and SVGAGI (reference sequence). CDR3 DNA sequence: TGTGCCAGCAGTTACCTAGACAGGGGGGGAGAGACCCAGTACTTC. Its protein is CASSYLDRGGETQYF.